This TCR beta chain came from a study of early T cells in non-severe SARS-CoV-2 infection (dated by TCRdb to the early 2020s). Notes on the research overall: Because TCR sequencing relied on bulk RNA taken from unsorted whole blood, pairing of alpha and beta chains was not possible.

Trimming takes 4 bases off V and 3 bases off J; junction bases not matched to a gene: 4. The germline V gene yields SGDLS for CDR1 and YYNGEE for CDR2. The cysteine opens and the phenylalanine closes a CDR3 of 14 amino acids. Only the CDR3 region is kept as DNA, spanning 42 bases read in frame from base 1. Study-wide conclusions, independent of this receptor: VDJdb matching was skewed toward anti-spike CD8 responses, so virus-specific expansions were likely underestimated and private and CD4 specificities were missed.

A case-control design nested within a healthcare worker cohort in London, UK, was used, with weekly nasopharyngeal swab PCR tests and blood sampling performed. Healthcare workers were enrolled in the week of the UK lockdown, from 23 to 31 March 2020, and were followed every week for up to roughly 15 weeks. Receptor libraries were prepared by 5' RACE. The run used a NextSeq 500. To correct for sequencing error and PCR bias, the TCR library protocol tagged individual cDNA molecules with unique molecular identifiers. TCR alpha and beta chains were both sequenced, and the abundances of alpha and beta sequences in each sample were closely correlated with each other. As for the original processing: Decombinator V4 was used to annotate the V gene, J gene and CDR3 of the TCR sequences. TCRs were defined as expanded if a significant change between any two time points was detected under a Poisson model with p below 0.0001. TCR abundances were normalised to the total number of TCRs sequenced in each sample and reported as counts per million. TRAV1-2 paired with TRAJ12, TRAJ20 or TRAJ33 defined MAIT TCRs, while TRAV10 paired with TRAJ18 defined iNKT TCRs. VDJdb, accessed 1 November 2021, was searched for CMV, EBV and SARS-CoV-2 annotated TCRs, excluding TCRs annotated for multiple antigens. The public reads were reanalyzed by TCRdb: fastp trimming at Q25, MiXCR alignment, in-frame beta chains only. Every distinct CDR3 protein forms one entry, paired with its most common genes and DNA. The V and J calls shown here were made by TCRdb, not taken from the authors' results. The sample table lists 35,000 to 45,000 distinct CDR3 sequences, 6% to 7.5% of them with a count of one. 24% of the sample is in the top ten clones.

This clonotype was seen a handful of times. No antigen is known for it. Per-base quality was not reported, and no clone a single base away is much larger than it. The rearranged segments are TRBV9 and TRBJ2-7; TRBD2 agrees with 10 junctional bases. The TCR comes from an adult who was a healthcare worker with PCR-confirmed SARS-CoV-2 infection or an uninfected control (not recorded which). The sequences come from whole blood, collected at baseline. The CDR3: CASSPLAGDYEQYF. The DNA sequence follows: TGTGCCAGCAGCCCCCTAGCGGGAGACTACGAGCAGTACTTC. Joined to the reference TRBV9 and TRBJ2-7 proteins, this CDR3 gives the full variable domain: DSGVTQTPKHLITATGQRVTLRCSPRSGDLSVYWYQQSLDQGLQFLIQYYNGEERAKGNILERFSAQQFPDLHSELNLSSLELGDSALYFCASSPLAGDYEQYFGPGTRLTVT.